The sequence of this T cell receptor (beta chain) was determined in a study of a mutant IDH1 vaccine in newly diagnosed glioma. Study background: Patients previously underwent radiotherapy, temozolomide, or both, and most underwent both.

Germline V gene sequence: CDR1 MNHEY, CDR2 SVGAGI. Trimming removed 6 bases from V and 9 bases from J, with 12 bases in between. The CDR3 is made up of 12 amino acids. A single count supports this clone. Its matching antigen is unknown. The time point is: week 23, last vaccination. Vaccine doses each comprised 300 ug of mutant IDH1 20-mer peptide, with topical imiquimod. The data were produced by immunoSEQ multiplex PCR, yet TCRdb's version contains in-frame clones alone and is incomplete. The profile shows tens of thousands of clones, about 78% of them singletons. This sample comprised PBMCs, obtained from a glioma patient whose treatment included an IDH1 peptide vaccine. The receptor's source is a woman between 40 and 55 years old with glioma. Some clones in this sample may be carry-over from other donors' samples. V gene TRBV6-5 combines with J gene TRBJ2-1; the D gene is possibly TRBD1 (5 bases). The CDR3 region has the DNA TGTGCCAGCAGCGTAGGGGATTTTGAGCAGTTCTTC. It is translated as CASSVGDFEQFF.